This T cell receptor beta chain was found in a study of shared clonotypes between healthy human individuals. A deep-level run was used for the assay. Each subset's genomic DNA was shared equally among a number of immunoSEQ plates. Method: immunoSEQ multiplex PCR; TCRdb's copy keeps in-frame clones and lacks some. This sample yields hundreds of thousands of clones, of which roughly 96% are seen a single time; less than 0.13% belongs to the top ten. CD45RO-negative, CCR7-positively selected cells formed the naive CD8 fraction, excluding terminally differentiated effector memory CD45RA+ cells. Specimen: naive CD8+ T cells sorted from blood. The sequence was obtained from a woman under 40 in good health.

The CDR3 DNA reads as TGTGCCAGCAGTCAATCCGGGGATGAGCAGTTCTTC. Translating gives CASSQSGDEQFF. V is TRBV27 and J is TRBJ2-1; D might be TRBD2 (5 bases). This CDR3 has 12 amino acids. The V end was cut by 5 bases, the J end by 8 bases, with 10 bases between. Germline CDR1 reads MNHEY; CDR2 reads SMNVEV (reference sequence).